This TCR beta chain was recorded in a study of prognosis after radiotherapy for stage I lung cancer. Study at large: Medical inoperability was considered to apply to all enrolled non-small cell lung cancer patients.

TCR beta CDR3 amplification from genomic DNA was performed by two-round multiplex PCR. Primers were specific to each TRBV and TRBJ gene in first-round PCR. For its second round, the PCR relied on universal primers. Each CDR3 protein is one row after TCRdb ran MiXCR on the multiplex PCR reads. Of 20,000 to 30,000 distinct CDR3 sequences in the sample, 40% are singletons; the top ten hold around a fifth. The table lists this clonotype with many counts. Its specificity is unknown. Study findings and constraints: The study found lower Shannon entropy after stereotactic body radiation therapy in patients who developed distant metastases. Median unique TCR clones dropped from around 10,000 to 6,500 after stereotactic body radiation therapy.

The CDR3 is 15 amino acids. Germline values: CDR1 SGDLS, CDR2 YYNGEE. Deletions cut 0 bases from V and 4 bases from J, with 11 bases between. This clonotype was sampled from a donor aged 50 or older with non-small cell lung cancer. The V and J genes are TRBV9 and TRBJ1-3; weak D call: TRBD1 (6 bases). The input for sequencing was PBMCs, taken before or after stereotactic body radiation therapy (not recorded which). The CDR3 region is CASSVEGGHGNTIYF. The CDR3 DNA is TGTGCCAGCAGCGTAGAGGGGGGGCACGGAAACACCATATATTTT.